The T cell receptor beta chain described here comes from a study of T cell repertoires in cytomegalovirus infection. Study-level information: As its CMV epitopes, the study selected recently identified HLA-C-restricted and well-studied HLA-B-restricted targets.

TCRdb redid the calling of the reads with MiXCR, one entry per CDR3 protein. The repertoire holds around 430,000 distinct CDR3 sequences, with under 45% as singletons. This CDR3 spans 18 amino acids. Germline V CDR1 and CDR2: SGHTA, FQGNSA. With V trimmed by 1 base and J by 5 bases, 11 bases remained unmatched. Study findings and constraints: HLA-C-restricted, CMV-specific TCR beta clonotypes were dominant ex vivo. Cumulative public TCR beta family frequency identified carriers of CMV plus the relevant HLA.

This clonotype appeared a few times. No antigen is known for it. The chain combines TRBV7-2 with TRBJ2-5; TRBD2 matches at 12 bases. This receptor was identified in a human donor in good health (CMV status not recorded). Some clones in this sample may be carry-over from other donors' samples. The sequencing here drew on cultured PBMCs, taken from culture after CMV antigen stimulation. CDR3 nucleotide sequence: TGTGCCAGCAGCTTAGTTCGGACTAGCGGGGACTTCGAGGAGACCCAGTACTTC. Its protein product is CASSLVRTSGDFEETQYF.